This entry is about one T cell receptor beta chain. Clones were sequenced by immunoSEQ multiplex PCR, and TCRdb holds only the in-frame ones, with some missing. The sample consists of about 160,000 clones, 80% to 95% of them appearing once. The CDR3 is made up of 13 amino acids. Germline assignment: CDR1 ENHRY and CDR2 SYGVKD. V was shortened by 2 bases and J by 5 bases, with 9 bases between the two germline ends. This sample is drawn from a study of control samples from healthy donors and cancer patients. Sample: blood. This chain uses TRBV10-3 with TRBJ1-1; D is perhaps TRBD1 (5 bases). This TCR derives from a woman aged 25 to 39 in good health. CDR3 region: CAISERGETEAFF. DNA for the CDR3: TGTGCCATCAGTGAGCGGGGGGAGACTGAAGCTTTCTTT.